This is a list of T cell receptor beta chains from one sample in a study of cytomegalovirus exposure and HLA in healthy donors. The assay was immunoSEQ multiplex PCR, and TCRdb's table has in-frame clones only and misses some. This repertoire shows about 96,000 clones, approximately 74% found once; its top ten account for 2.5% to 3%. The material sequenced was PBMCs. Source of these receptors: a female donor in good health and CMV-seropositive. Each CDR3 is given with its conserved first and last residue. A D gene is named only where the DNA matches it firmly. Not every row has a clone size; where given, it reads once, few, many or a size class.

D gene | clone size | J gene | CDR3 length | V gene | CDR3 DNA | CDR3 protein
NA | NA | TRBJ2-3 | 15 | TRBV27 | TGTGCCAGCAGTTCCGCGGAGGGTGTCACAGATACGCAGTATTTT | CASSSAEGVTDTQYF
NA | NA | TRBJ1-6 | 14 | TRBV13 | TGTGCCAGCAGCACAGGCTCCTATAATTCACCCCTCCACTTT | CASSTGSYNSPLHF
TRBD1 | once | TRBJ2-5 | 16 | TRBV9 | TGTGCCAGCAGCGAGGGGGGACAGGGGATGCAAGAGACCCAGTACTTC | CASSEGGQGMQETQYF
NA | NA | TRBJ2-7 | 14 | TRBV4-3 | TGCGCCAGCAGCCAAGAAGCGGGCCCCTACGAGCAGTACTTC | CASSQEAGPYEQYF
TRBD1 | NA | TRBJ1-5 | 14 | TRBV5-1 | TGCGCCAGCAGCTTGAGTACAGGGGGCCAGCCCCAGCATTTT | CASSLSTGGQPQHF
NA | once | TRBJ2-7 | 15 | TRBV4-1 | TGCGCCAGCAGCCAATCTAGCACGAGCTCCTACGAGCAGTACTTC | CASSQSSTSSYEQYF
NA | NA | TRBJ2-7 | 14 | TRBV6-5 | TGTGCCAGCAGTTACGAGCCCAGGACCTACGAGCAGTACTTC | CASSYEPRTYEQYF
TRBD1 | NA | TRBJ2-5 | 11 | TRBV30 | TGTGCCTACAGGGGCCAAGAGACCCAGTACTTC | CAYRGQETQYF
NA | NA | TRBJ2-7 | 13 | TRBV18 | TGTGCCAGCTCACCACCAAACGGGGGCGAGCAGTACTTC | CASSPPNGGEQYF
TRBD2 | NA | TRBJ2-1 | 16 | TRBV7-7 | TGTGCTAGCAGCTTAGGGGCTAGCGGAAGCTACAATGAGCAGTTCTTC | CASSLGASGSYNEQFF
NA | NA | TRBJ1-6 | 16 | TRBV2 | TGTGCCAGCAGTGAATGGCAGGGAACGCAGAATTCACCCCTCCACTTT | CASSEWQGTQNSPLHF
TRBD1 | NA | TRBJ2-3 | 16 | TRBV5-4 | TGTGCCAGCAGTTCCCGACAGGGGGAGAGGACAGATACGCAGTATTTT | CASSSRQGERTDTQYF
NA | NA | TRBJ1-5 | 15 | TRBV6-6 | TGTGCCAGCAGTCGGACGGACATAGCGGGGGCGCCCCAGCATTTT | CASSRTDIAGAPQHF
TRBD1 | NA | TRBJ2-7 | 15 | TRBV7-6 | TGTGCCAGCAGCCCTGAGGTAACAGGGGCTTACGAGCAGTACTTC | CASSPEVTGAYEQYF
NA | NA | TRBJ1-1 | 13 | TRBV7-9 | TGTGCCAGCAGTAGACAAATGAACACTGAAGCTTTCTTT | CASSRQMNTEAFF
TRBD2 | NA | TRBJ2-2 | 18 | TRBV4-1 | TGCGCCAGCCTCCGCACTAGCGGGATCGCCGGGGGCACCGGGGAGCTGTTTTTT | CASLRTSGIAGGTGELFF
NA | NA | TRBJ1-2 | 14 | TRBV6-5 | TGTGCCAGCACTACGACGCTGGAGGGATATGGCTACACCTTC | CASTTTLEGYGYTF
TRBD2 | few | TRBJ2-2 | 15 | TRBV4-2 | TGTGCCAGCAGCCCACTAGCGGGGGACACCGGGGAGCTGTTTTTT | CASSPLAGDTGELFF
NA | NA | TRBJ1-5 | 14 | TRBV7-9 | TGTGCCAGCAGCTTTCCGGGACTTGATCAGCCCCAGCATTTT | CASSFPGLDQPQHF
NA | few | TRBJ2-4 | 13 | TRBV15 | TGTGCCACCAGCAGGGAGGTTCAAAACATTCAGTACTTC | CATSREVQNIQYF
NA | NA | TRBJ2-2 | 13 | TRBV5-4 | TGTGCCAGCAGCCTAAGGGACTCCGGGGAGCTGTTTTTT | CASSLRDSGELFF
NA | NA | TRBJ2-7 | 13 | TRBV4-2 | TGTGCCAGCAGCCAAGGGCCAGCCTACGAGCAGTACTTC | CASSQGPAYEQYF
TRBD2 | few | TRBJ2-1 | 16 | TRBV2 | TGTGCCAGCAGTCCGGGACTAGCGGGACCACTAGGTGAGCAGTTCTTC | CASSPGLAGPLGEQFF
NA | NA | TRBJ1-1 | 12 | TRBV7-2 | TGTGCCAGCAGCTATTCTAACACTGAAGCTTTCTTT | CASSYSNTEAFF
NA | once | TRBJ1-5 | 16 | TRBV23-1 | TGCGCCAGCAGCCGCGGGGGGGGCCGAGGTGGTCAGCCCCAGCATTTT | CASSRGGGRGGQPQHF
NA | NA | TRBJ1-2 | 16 | TRBV6-5 | TGTGCCAGCAGTTACACGTCCAAGGGGCCCACTTCAGGCTACACCTTC | CASSYTSKGPTSGYTF
TRBD1 | NA | TRBJ2-7 | 16 | TRBV6-4 | TGTGCCAGCAGTGACATACCCGGGACAGGGATACGCGAACAGTACTTC | CASSDIPGTGIREQYF
TRBD1 | NA | TRBJ1-6 | 16 | TRBV7-9 | TGTGCCAGCAGCTCCCAAAGGGGACAGGGAGATTCACCCCTCCACTTT | CASSSQRGQGDSPLHF
TRBD2 | NA | TRBJ2-5 | 15 | TRBV2 | TGTGCCAGCAGAATAAGTCTAGCGGGGGCAGAGACCCAGTACTTC | CASRISLAGAETQYF
NA | NA | TRBJ2-1 | 13 | TRBV7-2 | TGTGCCAGCAGCTCAGGACAGTACAATGAGCAGTTCTTC | CASSSGQYNEQFF
TRBD1 | NA | TRBJ1-1 | 14 | TRBV5-1 | TGCGCCAGCAGCTTGGGACAGGGTCGGACTGAAGCTTTCTTT | CASSLGQGRTEAFF
NA | NA | TRBJ2-7 | 14 | TRBV2 | TGTGCCAGCAGTGCCCGGGACTCAGTTCCCGAGCAGTACTTC | CASSARDSVPEQYF
NA | NA | TRBJ1-1 | 15 | TRBV16 | TGTGCCAGCAGCCAATTAAGGACAGCGAACACTGAAGCTTTCTTT | CASSQLRTANTEAFF
TRBD1 | NA | TRBJ1-1 | 13 | TRBV4-1 | TGCGCCAGCAGCCTCTGGGACAGCACTGAAGCTTTCTTT | CASSLWDSTEAFF
TRBD1 | NA | TRBJ1-1 | 14 | TRBV30 | TGTGCCTGGAGTCGGGACAGTACCAACACTGAAGCTTTCTTT | CAWSRDSTNTEAFF
NA | NA | TRBJ1-1 | 16 | TRBV5-8 | TGTGCCAGCAGCGCACTCGGGGTCTCGGCGAACACTGAAGCTTTCTTT | CASSALGVSANTEAFF
NA | NA | TRBJ2-7 | 11 | TRBV29-1 | TGCAGCGTTGGACATCTCTACGAGCAGTACTTC | CSVGHLYEQYF
NA | NA | TRBJ2-1 | 15 | TRBV11-2 | TGTGCCAGCAGCTTAGCGTGGCAGGTTCGCAATGAGCAGTTCTTC | CASSLAWQVRNEQFF
NA | NA | TRBJ1-2 | 11 | TRBV20-1 | TGCAGTGCTAGAGAAACTTACTCCCAAACCTTC | CSARETYSQTF